This TCR beta chain came from a study of tumor-infiltrating lymphocytes in primary liver carcinoma. This CDR3 has 13 residues. The V end lost 2 bases, the J end lost 8 bases, and 10 bases lay between the germline ends. The V gene's germline CDR1 is MNHNY and CDR2 SVGAGI (reference sequence). This clonotype came up many times. Co-extracted RNA and DNA came from roughly 21-30 mg of unsorted bulk tissue. Using a constant-region primer together with ProtoScript II reverse transcriptase, TCR beta cDNA was made from roughly 500 ng of total RNA. Three nested multiplex PCR rounds of slightly modified ARM-PCR generated TCR beta libraries. The opening two PCR rounds, ten to eleven cycles each, paired TRBV1-TRBV30 forward primers with a C-beta reverse primer. MiXCR, run by TCRdb on the multiplex PCR reads, gives a single entry per CDR3 protein. This sample has tens of thousands of distinct CDR3 sequences, with 75% found just once.

V gene TRBV6-6 combines with J gene TRBJ2-1; D is uncertain. Sequences were obtained from tumor-adjacent normal liver tissue. The TCR originated in a man aged 35-49 years with primary liver carcinoma and hepatitis B virus infection. DNA for the CDR3: TGTGCCAGCAGTTACCCAGGACGCGATGAGCAGTTCTTC. Its protein product is CASSYPGRDEQFF.